This TCR beta chain was retrieved from a study of T cells in Graves' hyperthyroidism and ophthalmopathy. Study-wide findings and caveats: Researchers found most expanded thyroid clonotypes above 0.001 in blood as well.

Authors of the study amplified TCR beta CDR3 regions from RNA transcripts. TCR CDR3 underwent first-round RT-PCR with the HTBI primer set. TCRdb used MiXCR to reprocess the multiplex PCR reads, holding one entry per CDR3 protein. Altogether 600,000 to 650,000 distinct CDR3 sequences are present, around 21% being singletons, with the ten largest covering 34%. In its sample, this clonotype was seen a few times. The target antigen is unknown. The germline V and J ends were trimmed by 4 bases and 1 base, with 12 bases remaining between them. The CDR3 has 15 residues. CDR1 MDHEN and CDR2 SYDVKM come from the germline V gene.

The chain uses TRBV28 and TRBJ2-3; D is perhaps TRBD2 (5 bases). The origin of this receptor is a man aged 25-45 years with Graves' ophthalmopathy. The specimen was blood. As DNA, the CDR3 is TGTGCCAGCAGTTCCTTAGCGCCCGGCACAGATACGCAGTATTTT. Residues: CASSSLAPGTDTQYF.